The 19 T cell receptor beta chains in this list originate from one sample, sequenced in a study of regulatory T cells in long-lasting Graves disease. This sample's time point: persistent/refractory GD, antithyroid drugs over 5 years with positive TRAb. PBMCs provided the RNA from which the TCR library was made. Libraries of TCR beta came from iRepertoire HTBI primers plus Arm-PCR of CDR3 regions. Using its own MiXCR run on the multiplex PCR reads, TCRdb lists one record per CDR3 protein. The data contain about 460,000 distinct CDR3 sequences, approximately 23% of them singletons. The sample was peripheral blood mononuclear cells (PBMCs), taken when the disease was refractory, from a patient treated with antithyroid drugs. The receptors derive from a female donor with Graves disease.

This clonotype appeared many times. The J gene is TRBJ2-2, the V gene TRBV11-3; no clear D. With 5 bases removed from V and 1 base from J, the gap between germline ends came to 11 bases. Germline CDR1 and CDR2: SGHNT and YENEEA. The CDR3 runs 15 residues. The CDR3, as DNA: TGTGCCAGCAGCACAGTGGCGTGGAACACCGGGGAGCTGTTTTTT. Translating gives CASSTVAWNTGELFF.

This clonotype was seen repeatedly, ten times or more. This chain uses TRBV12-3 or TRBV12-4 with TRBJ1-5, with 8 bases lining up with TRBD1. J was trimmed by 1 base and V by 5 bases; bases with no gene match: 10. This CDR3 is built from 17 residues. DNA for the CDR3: TGTGCCAGCAGTCGCGGGACAGGCCGAGCAAGCAATCAGCCCCAGCATTTT. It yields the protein CASSRGTGRASNQPQHF.

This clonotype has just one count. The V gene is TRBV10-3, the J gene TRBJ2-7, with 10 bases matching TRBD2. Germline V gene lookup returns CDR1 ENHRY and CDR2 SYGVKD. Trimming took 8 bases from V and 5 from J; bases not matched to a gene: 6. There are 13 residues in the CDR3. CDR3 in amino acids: CAIGTSALHEQYF. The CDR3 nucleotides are TGTGCCATCGGGACTAGCGCCCTCCACGAGCAGTACTTC.

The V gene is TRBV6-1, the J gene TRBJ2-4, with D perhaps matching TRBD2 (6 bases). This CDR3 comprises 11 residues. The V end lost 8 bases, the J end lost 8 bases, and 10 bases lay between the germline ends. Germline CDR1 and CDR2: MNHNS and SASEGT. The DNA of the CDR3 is TGTGCCAGCCGATGGGGGGACATTCAGTACTTC. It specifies CASRWGDIQYF.

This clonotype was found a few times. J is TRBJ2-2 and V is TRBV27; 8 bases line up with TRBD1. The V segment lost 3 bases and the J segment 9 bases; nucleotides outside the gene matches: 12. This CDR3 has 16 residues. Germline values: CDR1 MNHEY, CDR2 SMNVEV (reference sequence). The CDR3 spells CASSFYRDRSLRELFF. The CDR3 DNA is TGTGCCAGCAGTTTCTACCGGGACAGGTCTTTGAGGGAGCTGTTTTTT.

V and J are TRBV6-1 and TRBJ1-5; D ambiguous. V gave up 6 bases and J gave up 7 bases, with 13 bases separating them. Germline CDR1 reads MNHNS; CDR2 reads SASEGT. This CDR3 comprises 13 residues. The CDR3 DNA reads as TGTGCCAGCAGATCCCAATCAACGCAGCCCCAGCATTTT. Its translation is CASRSQSTQPQHF.

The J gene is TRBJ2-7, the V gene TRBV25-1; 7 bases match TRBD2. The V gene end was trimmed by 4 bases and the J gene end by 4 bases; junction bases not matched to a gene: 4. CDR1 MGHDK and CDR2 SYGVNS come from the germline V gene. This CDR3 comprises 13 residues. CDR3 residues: CASSGAGVYEQYF. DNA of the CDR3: TGTGCCAGCAGTGGGGCGGGAGTGTACGAGCAGTACTTC.

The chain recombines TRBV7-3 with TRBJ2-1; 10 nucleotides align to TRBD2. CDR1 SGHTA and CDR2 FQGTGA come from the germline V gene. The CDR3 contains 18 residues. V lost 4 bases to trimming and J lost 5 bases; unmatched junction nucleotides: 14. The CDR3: CASSSLGGAGGPNNEQFF. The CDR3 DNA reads TGTGCCAGCAGCTCCCTCGGGGGAGCGGGGGGGCCTAACAATGAGCAGTTCTTC.

The CDR3: CASSQGLAANEKLFF. In nucleotides, the CDR3 is TGTGCCAGCAGTCAAGGACTGGCTGCTAATGAAAAACTGTTTTTT. The chain recombines TRBV6-1 with TRBJ1-4; D is uncertain. The ends were cut back, 5 bases at V and 3 bases at J, with 13 bases in the middle. Germline V lookup: CDR1 MNHNS, CDR2 SASEGT. CDR3 length: 15 residues.

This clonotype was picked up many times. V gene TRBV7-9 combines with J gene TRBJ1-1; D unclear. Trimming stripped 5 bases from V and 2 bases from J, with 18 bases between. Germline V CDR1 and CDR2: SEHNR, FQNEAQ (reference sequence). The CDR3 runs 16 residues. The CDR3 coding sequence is TGTGCCAGCAGCACCGCTAGTAGCGGATCAAACACTGAAGCTTTCTTT. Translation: CASSTASSGSNTEAFF.

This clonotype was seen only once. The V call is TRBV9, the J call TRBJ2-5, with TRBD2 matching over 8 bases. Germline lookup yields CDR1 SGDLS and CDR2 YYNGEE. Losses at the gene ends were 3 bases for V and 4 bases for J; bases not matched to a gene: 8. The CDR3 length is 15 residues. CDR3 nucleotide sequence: TGTGCCAGCAGCGGCTCGCGGGGGGTAGCAGAGACCCAGTACTTC. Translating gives CASSGSRGVAETQYF.

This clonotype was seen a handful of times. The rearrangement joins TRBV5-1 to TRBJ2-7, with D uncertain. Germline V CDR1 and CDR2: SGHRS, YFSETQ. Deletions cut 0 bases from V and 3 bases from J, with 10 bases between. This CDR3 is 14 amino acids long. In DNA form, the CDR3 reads TGCGCCAGCAGCTTGGTCGCACCGAACTACGAGCAGTACTTC. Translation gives CASSLVAPNYEQYF. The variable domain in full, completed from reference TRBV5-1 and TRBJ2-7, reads KAGVTQTPRYLIKTRGQQVTLSCSPISGHRSVSWYQQTPGQGLQFLFEYFSETQRNKGNFPGRFSGRQFSNSRSEMNVSTLELGDSALYLCASSLVAPNYEQYFGPGTRLTVT.

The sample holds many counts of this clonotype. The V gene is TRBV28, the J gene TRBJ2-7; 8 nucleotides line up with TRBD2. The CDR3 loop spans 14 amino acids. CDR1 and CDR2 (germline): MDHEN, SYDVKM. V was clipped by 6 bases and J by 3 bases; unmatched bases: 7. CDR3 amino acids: CASRSGSANYEQYF. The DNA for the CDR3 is TGTGCCAGCAGGAGCGGGAGCGCAAACTACGAGCAGTACTTC.

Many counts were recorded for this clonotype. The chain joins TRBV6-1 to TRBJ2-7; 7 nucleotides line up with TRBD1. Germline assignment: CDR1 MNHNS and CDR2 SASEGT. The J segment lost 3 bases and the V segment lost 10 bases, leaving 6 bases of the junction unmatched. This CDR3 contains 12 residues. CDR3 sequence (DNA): TGTGCCACCTCAAGACAGGGCTACGAGCAGTACTTC. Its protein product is CATSRQGYEQYF.

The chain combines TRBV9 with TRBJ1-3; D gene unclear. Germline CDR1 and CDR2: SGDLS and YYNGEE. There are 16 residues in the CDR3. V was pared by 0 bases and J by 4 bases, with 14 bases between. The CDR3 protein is CASSVVGLPFGNTIYF. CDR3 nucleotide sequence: TGTGCCAGCAGCGTAGTAGGCCTCCCTTTCGGAAACACCATATATTTT.

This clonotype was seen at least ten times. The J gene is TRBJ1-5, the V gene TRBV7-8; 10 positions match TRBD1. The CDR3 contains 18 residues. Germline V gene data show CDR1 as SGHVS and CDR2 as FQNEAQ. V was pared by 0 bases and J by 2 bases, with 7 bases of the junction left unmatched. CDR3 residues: CASSLARTGGVGNQPQHF. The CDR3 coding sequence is TGTGCCAGCAGCTTAGCTAGGACAGGGGGGGTGGGCAATCAGCCCCAGCATTTT.

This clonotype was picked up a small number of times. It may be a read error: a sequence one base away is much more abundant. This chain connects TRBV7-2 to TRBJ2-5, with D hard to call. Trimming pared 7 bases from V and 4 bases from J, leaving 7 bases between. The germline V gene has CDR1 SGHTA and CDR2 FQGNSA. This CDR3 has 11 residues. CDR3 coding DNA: TGTGCCAGCACCTCAATAGAGACCCAGTACTTC. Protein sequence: CASTSIETQYF.

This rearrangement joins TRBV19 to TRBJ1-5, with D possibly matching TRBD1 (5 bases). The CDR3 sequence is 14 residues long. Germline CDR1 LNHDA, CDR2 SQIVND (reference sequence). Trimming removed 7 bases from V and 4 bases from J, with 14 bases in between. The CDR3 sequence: CASTLGGWNQPQHF. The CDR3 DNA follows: TGTGCCAGTACTCTCGGGGGGTGGAATCAGCCCCAGCATTTT.

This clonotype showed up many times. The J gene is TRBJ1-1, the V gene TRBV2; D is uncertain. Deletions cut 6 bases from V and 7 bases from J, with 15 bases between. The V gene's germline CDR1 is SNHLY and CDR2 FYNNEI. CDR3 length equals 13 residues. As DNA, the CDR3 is TGTGCCAGCAGCCTACTACAGCGCAGTGAAGCTTTCTTT. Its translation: CASSLLQRSEAFF.